Listed here are 32 T cell receptor beta chains from one sample, sequenced in a study of control samples from healthy donors and cancer patients. The repertoire was sequenced with immunoSEQ multiplex PCR; TCRdb's copy has only in-frame clones and lacks some. This sample carries approximately 170,000 clones, around 87% of them seen once, and the ten largest clones take approximately 1.4%. The material sequenced was blood. Receptors originate from a woman aged 50 to 60 in good health.

The DNA of the CDR3 is TGTGCCAGCAGGCGACAGGGAACCATGAACACTGAAGCTTTCTTT. The encoded protein is CASRRQGTMNTEAFF. The chain joins TRBV6-5 to TRBJ1-1, with TRBD1 matching over 7 bases. Trimming removed 6 bases from V and 0 bases from J; junction bases left unmatched: 7. The CDR3 runs to 15 residues. Germline CDR1 reads MNHEY; CDR2 reads SVGAGI.

This chain joins TRBV18 and TRBJ2-2; TRBD2 agrees at 8 bases. The CDR3 has 16 amino acids. Per the germline V gene, CDR1 is KGHSH and CDR2 is LQKENI. With 3 bases clipped from V and 0 bases from J, the junction kept 3 bases outside the gene matches. CDR3 sequence: CASSPLAGANTGELFF. Here the CDR3 DNA reads TGTGCCAGCTCACCGCTAGCGGGTGCGAACACCGGGGAGCTGTTTTTT.

The chain combines TRBV4-1 with TRBJ1-4, with D possibly being TRBD1 (5 bases). The CDR3 consists of 15 residues. Germline assignment: CDR1 MGHRA and CDR2 YSYEKL. The ends were cut back, 4 bases at V and 7 bases at J, with 16 bases in the middle. CDR3 residues: CASSPGGRGSEKLFF. The CDR3 DNA reads TGCGCCAGCAGCCCCGGGGGGAGGGGTAGTGAAAAACTGTTTTTT.

The V and J genes are TRBV6-5 and TRBJ2-1; 10 bases fit TRBD2. The V gene end was trimmed by 7 bases and the J gene end by 5 bases; junction bases not matched to a gene: 8. Germline CDR1 reads MNHEY; CDR2 reads SVGAGI. The CDR3 loop spans 15 amino acids. In nucleotides, the CDR3 is TGTGCCAGCAAACTGGGACTAGCGTACAACAATGAGCAGTTCTTC. It translates to CASKLGLAYNNEQFF.

J is TRBJ2-3 and V is TRBV7-2; no clear D gene. The V end lost 10 bases, the J end lost 2 bases, and 10 bases lay between the germline ends. The CDR3 loop spans 12 amino acids. The germline V gene encodes CDR1 SGHTA and CDR2 FQGNSA. CDR3 sequence reads: CATGQYTDTQYF. CDR3 sequence (DNA): TGTGCCACTGGGCAGTACACAGATACGCAGTATTTT.

CDR3 sequence reads: CATRQSLNTEAFF. The CDR3 region has the DNA TGTGCCACCAGGCAGTCCCTGAACACTGAAGCTTTCTTT. The chain links TRBV24-1 to TRBJ1-1; D remains ambiguous. There are 13 residues in the CDR3. Germline V CDR1 and CDR2: KGHDR, SFDVKD. Between the trimmed V and J ends, which lost 7 bases and 0 bases, there was a span of 8 bases.

This rearrangement joins TRBV7-2 to TRBJ2-1; TRBD1 matches at 8 bases. The germline V gene has CDR1 SGHTA and CDR2 FQGNSA. The CDR3 sequence is 17 residues long. With 6 bases clipped from V and 3 bases from J, the junction kept 13 bases outside the gene matches. CDR3 in amino acids: CASRPTPGGALYNEQFF. Written as DNA, the CDR3 is TGTGCCAGCAGGCCTACCCCAGGGGGCGCCCTCTACAATGAGCAGTTCTTC.

The rearrangement links TRBV2 to TRBJ1-2; D is possibly TRBD1 (5 bases). The CDR3 has 14 amino acids. Deletions cut 7 bases from V and 5 bases from J, with 17 bases between. The V gene's germline CDR1 is SNHLY and CDR2 FYNNEI. CDR3 DNA: TGTGCCAGCAATCCGACAGTCTTCTCATATGGCTACACCTTC. The encoded protein is CASNPTVFSYGYTF.

This clone appeared once. The chain joins TRBV7-8 to TRBJ1-1, with TRBD1 as a possible D gene (6 bases). Trimming stripped 5 bases from V and 1 base from J, with 23 bases between. CDR3 length: 18 residues. Germline CDR1 and CDR2: SGHVS and FQNEAQ. The CDR3 protein is CASSLLGGGLTANTEAFF. DNA for the CDR3: TGTGCCAGCAGCCTTCTGGGTGGGGGCCTAACTGCGAACACTGAAGCTTTCTTT.

The chain links TRBV6-2 or TRBV6-3 to TRBJ2-7; 7 positions agree with TRBD1. Germline V gene lookup returns CDR1 MNHEY and CDR2 SVGEGT. The CDR3 loop spans 17 amino acids. Trimming took 0 bases from V and 4 from J; bases not matched to a gene: 12. CDR3 protein: CASSYSKAQGIKYEQYF. The CDR3 DNA reads TGTGCCAGCAGTTACTCGAAAGCACAGGGGATTAAGTACGAGCAGTACTTC.

This clone showed up just a few times. The rearrangement joins TRBV9 to TRBJ1-1; no definite D call. The CDR3 spans 18 residues. The V and J ends lost 6 bases and 0 bases respectively, with 24 bases between them. Germline assignment: CDR1 SGDLS and CDR2 YYNGEE. The CDR3 region has the DNA TGTGCCAGCACCAGAGGGAGCCAATGGAGTGCTATGAACACTGAAGCTTTCTTT. Protein: CASTRGSQWSAMNTEAFF.

This chain joins TRBV21-1 and TRBJ1-4; the table's D call of TRBD1 was not tested on the DNA. TRBV21-1 is classified as a pseudogene. The CDR3 has 13 amino acids. This chain's CDR3 is CASSDDRNEKLFF. The CDR3 bases are TGTGCCAGCAGCGACGACAGGAATGAAAAACTGTTTTTT.

The chain employs TRBV9 and TRBJ1-2, with D tentatively TRBD1 (6 bases). This CDR3 comprises 13 residues. Trimming cost V 0 bases and J 7 bases, with 10 bases left between them. Per the germline V gene, CDR1 is SGDLS and CDR2 is YYNGEE. The CDR3 loop is CASSVGRGAGYTF. The CDR3 DNA reads TGTGCCAGCAGCGTAGGGAGGGGGGCTGGCTACACCTTC.

This chain joins TRBV2 and TRBJ1-2; possibly TRBD1 for D (5 bases). Trimming took off 8 bases at V and 2 bases at J, with 15 bases between the two ends. In germline, CDR1 is SNHLY, CDR2 FYNNEI. The CDR3 sequence is 14 residues long. The CDR3 reads CASDVTGSNYGYTF. The DNA for the CDR3 is TGTGCCAGCGACGTAACAGGATCCAACTATGGCTACACCTTC. The full variable domain, in which reference TRBV2 and TRBJ1-2 provide the parts outside the CDR3, is EPEVTQTPSHQVTQMGQEVILRCVPISNHLYFYWYRQILGQKVEFLVSFYNNEISEKSEIFDDQFSVERPDGSNFTLKIRSTKLEDSAMYFCASDVTGSNYGYTFGSGTRLTVV.

CDR3 amino acids: CASSLGHMSDEQYF. For the CDR3, the DNA is TGCGCCAGCAGCTTGGGCCATATGAGCGACGAGCAGTACTTC. The V gene is TRBV5-1, the J gene TRBJ2-7; D is uncertain. Trimming left V 0 bases short and J 5 bases short, with 12 bases between. Germline CDR1 SGHRS, CDR2 YFSETQ. The CDR3 spans 14 residues.

The J gene is TRBJ1-2, the V gene TRBV7-2; D unclear. Germline CDR1 reads SGHTA; CDR2 reads FQGNSA. V was trimmed by 5 bases and J by 4 bases, leaving 20 bases between them. This CDR3 has 16 residues. DNA of the CDR3: TGTGCCAGCAGCACCGGATGGGCAGGTCTGACCTATGGCTACACCTTC. Amino acids: CASSTGWAGLTYGYTF. Together with reference TRBV7-2 and TRBJ1-2, the CDR3 gives the full variable domain: GAGVSQSPSNKVTEKGKDVELRCDPISGHTALYWYRQSLGQGLEFLIYFQGNSAPDKSGLPSDRFSAERTGGSVSTLTIQRTQQEDSAVYLCASSTGWAGLTYGYTFGSGTRLTVV.

The count of this clone is one. The rearrangement joins TRBV19 to TRBJ1-6; no firm D call. This CDR3 has 12 amino acids. Trimming removed 3 bases from V and 7 bases from J, with 4 bases in between. The germline V gene has CDR1 LNHDA and CDR2 SQIVND (reference sequence). Written as DNA, the CDR3 is TGTGCCAGTAGTATGAGCAATTCACCCCTCCACTTT. Translating it yields CASSMSNSPLHF.

The chain joins TRBV20-1 to TRBJ1-2; possibly TRBD1 for D (5 bases). Trimming removed 1 base from V and 8 bases from J, with 8 bases in between. Per germline, CDR1 DFQATT and CDR2 SNEGSKA (reference sequence). The CDR3 spans 11 residues. The CDR3 DNA is TGCAGTGCTAGAGTGGGGGACGGCTACACCTTC. It is translated as CSARVGDGYTF.

This clone was found once. The chain employs TRBV6-5 and TRBJ1-2; 7 nucleotides match TRBD1. Trimming at V came to 8 bases and at J to 6 bases, leaving 12 bases not matched to a gene. This CDR3 is 14 amino acids long. Germline V lookup: CDR1 MNHEY, CDR2 SVGAGI. The CDR3, as DNA: TGTGCCAGCCATGGGAGGGGGCGCGCGGATGGCTACACCTTC. Its protein is CASHGRGRADGYTF.

The table lists this clone with a few counts. The chain joins TRBV27 to TRBJ1-6, with D perhaps matching TRBD1 (5 bases). This CDR3 spans 14 amino acids. Trimming shortened V by 8 bases and J by 5 bases, and 13 bases separated the two germline ends. CDR1 and CDR2 from the germline V gene are MNHEY and SMNVEV (reference sequence). CDR3 coding DNA: TGTGCCAGCGGGGGATTTAGGGATAATTCACCCCTCCACTTT. Translated: CASGGFRDNSPLHF.

Note on this clone: The same CDR3 arises from other DNA sequences in this sample as well. This sequence joins TRBV28 and TRBJ2-2; tentative D call: TRBD1 (6 bases). This CDR3 region has 17 residues. The V end lost 6 bases, the J end lost 4 bases, and 21 bases lay between the germline ends. Germline loops: CDR1 MDHEN, CDR2 SYDVKM. The chain's CDR3 is CASRPGQGRRGTGELFF. The CDR3 DNA is TGTGCCAGCAGGCCGGGTCAGGGGCGCCGAGGCACCGGGGAGCTGTTTTTT.

This clone was counted a single time. The chain employs TRBV19 and TRBJ1-5, with D perhaps matching TRBD1 (6 bases). Germline CDR1 LNHDA, CDR2 SQIVND (reference sequence). Trimming cost V 7 bases and J 0 bases, with 13 bases left between them. The CDR3 totals 15 residues. The CDR3 DNA follows: TGTGCCAGTACCCCCGGACAGTATAGCAATCAGCCCCAGCATTTT. Protein sequence: CASTPGQYSNQPQHF.

The chain carries TRBV11-3 and TRBJ2-6; D is perhaps TRBD2 (5 bases). V lost 1 base, J lost 2 bases, and 9 bases lay in between. Germline assignment: CDR1 SGHNT and CDR2 YENEEA. The CDR3 is 16 residues long. CDR3 in amino acids: CASSLAGGAGANVLTF. CDR3 coding DNA: TGTGCCAGCAGCTTAGCAGGAGGTGCTGGGGCCAACGTCCTGACTTTC.

This chain links TRBV5-1 with TRBJ1-1; TRBD1 agrees at 8 bases. Germline loops: CDR1 SGHRS, CDR2 YFSETQ. V was pared by 2 bases and J by 3 bases, with 3 bases of the junction left unmatched. CDR3 length equals 14 residues. The CDR3 here is CASSLQGDYTEAFF. The CDR3, as DNA: TGCGCCAGCAGCTTACAGGGGGACTACACTGAAGCTTTCTTT.

The chain joins TRBV6-5 to TRBJ1-2, with TRBD1 matching 7 bases. The CDR3 spans 13 residues. Germline V gives CDR1 MNHEY, CDR2 SVGAGI. Losses at the gene ends were 6 bases for V and 6 bases for J; bases not matched to a gene: 7. The CDR3 bases are TGTGCCAGCAGGACGGACAGGAGGAATGGCTACACCTTC. Its translation: CASRTDRRNGYTF.

The chain has TRBV28 and TRBJ1-1; D is ambiguous. CDR3 length equals 12 residues. CDR1 is MDHEN, CDR2 SYDVKM, per germline. V gave up 4 bases and J gave up 6 bases, with 9 bases separating them. The CDR3 protein is CASSSSVPEAFF. As DNA, the CDR3 is TGTGCCAGCAGTTCCTCCGTCCCTGAAGCTTTCTTT.

The chain has TRBV5-1 and TRBJ2-2; TRBD1 aligns across 7 bases. The CDR3 is 17 residues long. Per germline, CDR1 SGHRS and CDR2 YFSETQ. With V trimmed by 0 bases and J by 1 base, 6 bases remained unmatched. CDR3 protein: CASSLGATGLNTGELFF. The CDR3, as DNA: TGCGCCAGCAGCTTGGGGGCGACAGGGTTGAACACCGGGGAGCTGTTTTTT.

The chain couples TRBV2 to TRBJ2-6; D could derive from TRBD1 or TRBD2 (6 bases each). Trimming took off 11 bases at V and 2 bases at J, with 16 bases between the two ends. Germline lookup yields CDR1 SNHLY and CDR2 FYNNEI. CDR3 length: 15 amino acids. The CDR3 loop is CAWGGGGPGANVLTF. DNA for the CDR3: TGTGCCTGGGGTGGAGGGGGGCCTGGGGCCAACGTCCTGACTTTC.

DNA for the CDR3: TGTGCCAGCAGCTTAACAATAACAGGGTACAATGAGCAGTTCTTC. This sequence encodes CASSLTITGYNEQFF. This sequence joins TRBV7-8 and TRBJ2-1, with D tentatively TRBD1 (6 bases). In germline, CDR1 is SGHVS, CDR2 FQNEAQ. This CDR3 is built from 15 residues. V was shortened by 2 bases and J by 4 bases, with 12 bases between the two germline ends.

The V gene is TRBV30, the J gene TRBJ2-1; 7 bases fit TRBD1. The junction had 3 bases not matched to a gene; V was cut back by 1 base and J by 0 bases. The CDR3 runs to 15 residues. Germline CDR1 GTSNPN, CDR2 SVGIG (reference sequence). CDR3 DNA: TGTGCCTGGAGTGAACAGGGGTCCTCCTACAATGAGCAGTTCTTC. Translating gives CAWSEQGSSYNEQFF.

This chain connects TRBV7-2 to TRBJ1-1; D is perhaps TRBD1 (5 bases). V lost 3 bases, J lost 3 bases, and 14 bases lay in between. The CDR3 consists of 15 residues. Germline V CDR1 and CDR2: SGHTA, FQGNSA. Here the CDR3 reads CASSLRGARDTEAFF. The CDR3 DNA is TGTGCCAGCAGCTTGAGGGGCGCAAGGGACACTGAAGCTTTCTTT.

This chain joins TRBV18 and TRBJ2-2; TRBD1 matches at 7 bases. The CDR3 is 15 amino acids. Per germline, CDR1 KGHSH and CDR2 LQKENI. Trimming took 7 bases from V and 4 from J; bases not matched to a gene: 9. CDR3 sequence: CASFGQVRGTGELFF. Written as DNA, the CDR3 is TGTGCCAGCTTCGGACAGGTTCGGGGCACCGGGGAGCTGTTTTTT.